This TCR beta chain was captured in a study of T-cell reconstitution after alpha-beta-depleted transplantation in children. V was pared by 5 bases and J by 2 bases, with 4 bases between. This CDR3 comprises 12 residues. Per germline, CDR1 LNHNV and CDR2 YYDKDF (reference sequence). About this clonotype itself: Antigen: not known.

Regarding the study as a whole: Expanded graft clones, several hundred of them, were reportedly the source of alpha-beta T cells about two months after transplant. One year after transplant, T-cell counts and diversity came mostly from newly produced T cells.

Unique molecular identifiers were incorporated when the TCRbeta library was constructed. TCRdb called the PCR reads again in MiXCR, with one record for every CDR3 protein. The top ten hold 27% of the sample, which has 400,000 to 450,000 distinct CDR3 sequences, 43% seen once. This chain joins TRBV15 and TRBJ2-1, with unresolved D. This receptor was obtained from a girl aged 2-15 years with aplastic anemia, due to receive a stem cell transplant. This specimen consisted of PBMCs, obtained before TCRalphabeta/CD19-depleted stem cell transplant. In DNA, the CDR3 is TGTGCCACCAGCCGGACCTACAATGAGCAGTTCTTC. It is translated as CATSRTYNEQFF.